This TCR beta chain was recorded in a study of CD8+ T cells in alopecia areata. Regarding the study as a whole: Among patients, TCR sharing was less clear than in mice, a difference possibly due in part to HLA diversity in the patient population.

Notes on this clone: What it binds is unknown.

RNA extraction was followed by reverse transcription into cDNA, which acted as the sequencing template. Here immunoSEQ multiplex PCR was the method, and the copy in TCRdb shows in-frame clones only, minus some. The table has roughly 130,000 clones, around 60% seen once. V lost 4 bases and J lost 4, with 9 bases in between. Per germline, CDR1 SGHDT and CDR2 YYEEEE. This CDR3 comprises 13 residues. Sorting of CD4+ and CD8+ T cells was performed on PBMCs. This TCR was recovered from a human donor with alopecia areata. Sequenced material: CD4+ T cells sorted from blood, taken at week 0. The J gene is TRBJ1-5, the V gene TRBV5-6; no clear D. CDR3 DNA sequence: TGTGCCAGCAGCGCTCGACCGAATCAGCCCCAGCATTTT. Its translation: CASSARPNQPQHF.